What follows is one T cell receptor beta chain and its context. Its antigen is not known. Germline-derived CDR1 and CDR2 are SGHTA and FQGNSA. This CDR3 has 15 amino acids. Trimming cost V 0 bases and J 0 bases, with 9 bases left between them. The table came from immunoSEQ multiplex PCR; TCRdb's copy has only in-frame clones and leaves some out. The sample lists roughly 53,000 clones; approximately 82% were seen once. The sample belongs to a study of lymphopenia after photon versus proton radiotherapy. General observations from the study: Oligoclonal CD8+ Temra expansion after nadir drove photon patients' diversity drop.

The sample in question was peripheral blood, obtained from a patient treated with photon-based radiotherapy. The receptor comes from a man over 45 with gastric cancer. The chain links TRBV7-2 to TRBJ2-7; D is uncertain. The CDR3 DNA is TGTGCCAGCAGCTTAGCTATGGGGTCCTCCTACGAGCAGTACTTC. This sequence encodes CASSLAMGSSYEQYF.